The 6 T cell receptor beta chains below all came from one sample that was sequenced in a study of spatial heterogeneity in lung cancer. Via MiXCR, TCRdb re-called the 5' RACE reads, giving one row per CDR3 protein. Counted here are around 74,000 distinct CDR3 sequences, 10% to 15% occurring once; the ten biggest clones make up under 7.5%. Time point in this sample: sample taken at primary tumor resection. The authors sequenced whole RNA from tumor, nontumor lung or frozen PBMC without sorting. This specimen was PBMCs, taken at surgery. The receptors originated from a male donor with early-stage non-small cell lung cancer.

This rearrangement joins TRBV7-8 to TRBJ1-2; maybe TRBD1 (5 bases). The CDR3 consists of 16 residues. Trimming removed 2 bases from V and 2 bases from J, with 15 bases in between. Germline V gives CDR1 SGHVS, CDR2 FQNEAQ. CDR3 sequence reads: CASSLPANGANYGYTF. CDR3 nucleotides: TGTGCCAGCAGCTTACCCGCCAATGGGGCCAACTATGGCTACACCTTC.

This clonotype was picked up many times. The genes are TRBV25-1 and TRBJ2-5; 8 bases are shared with TRBD1. Germline V gives CDR1 MGHDK, CDR2 SYGVNS. The CDR3 extends over 15 amino acids. The J segment lost 2 bases and the V segment lost 4 bases, leaving 6 bases of the junction unmatched. The DNA for the CDR3 is TGTGCCAGCAGTGCCGGGACAGGCCCTCAAGAGACCCAGTACTTC. Translation: CASSAGTGPQETQYF.

This clonotype was seen only a few times. This chain joins TRBV29-1 and TRBJ2-1; 9 nucleotides agree with TRBD1. Germline trimming cut 4 bases from V and 6 bases from J; bases unmatched to any gene: 7. The CDR3 runs 14 residues. CDR1 and CDR2 from the germline V gene are SQVTM and ANQGSEA. DNA for the CDR3: TGCAGCGTTGTGACGGGACAGGGAGCCAATGAGCAGTTCTTC. Amino acids: CSVVTGQGANEQFF.

The rearrangement uses TRBV7-3 and TRBJ1-1; D might be TRBD1 (6 bases). The CDR3 extends over 15 amino acids. Germline assignment: CDR1 SGHTA and CDR2 FQGTGA. V lost 2 bases, J lost 4 bases, and 14 bases lay in between. CDR3 sequence reads: CASSLSGAGGTEAFF. CDR3 DNA sequence: TGTGCCAGCAGCTTATCGGGGGCCGGCGGCACTGAAGCTTTCTTT.

The chain combines TRBV24-1 with TRBJ1-1, with TRBD1 as a possible D gene (6 bases). V lost 4 bases and J 3 bases, leaving 17 bases between the germline ends. Per germline, CDR1 KGHDR and CDR2 SFDVKD. The CDR3 consists of 16 residues. CDR3 nucleotide sequence: TGTGCCACCAGTGAATCGGGCTCTAGGGGGGACACTGAAGCTTTCTTT. Its protein product is CATSESGSRGDTEAFF.

This clonotype was picked up many times. This chain links TRBV19 with TRBJ2-3, with unresolved D. This CDR3 spans 15 amino acids. Germline V gene lookup returns CDR1 LNHDA and CDR2 SQIVND (reference sequence). V shed 2 bases and J shed 2 bases, with 11 bases lying between them. The CDR3 DNA is TGTGCCAGTAGTATATTGGGCGGCTCCACAGATACGCAGTATTTT. This sequence encodes CASSILGGSTDTQYF.